This T cell receptor beta chain originates from a study of blood T cell repertoires in COVID-19 (TCRdb year 2020). For the wider study: The collaborator samples originated in the United States, Italy and Spain and spanned the acute and convalescent phases of COVID-19. The prospective study material was composed of cDNA or gDNA derived from T cells, B-cell-depleted T cells, or PBMCs. The dataset comprised deeply sampled blood TCRbeta repertoires from subjects exposed to, actively infected with, or recovered from COVID-19. A freely available public database, intended as a resource for researchers studying the immune response to SARS-CoV-2, is where the repertoires were released. The samples were drawn from the first 160 participants of the ongoing ImmuneRACE study and from roughly 1,300 subjects provided by 6 global collaborators. A de-identified subject ID, COVID-19 status, age in years and sex were almost always included in the sample metadata. Where HLA class I and class II types were available, the types were taken from metadata supplied by the sample provider, not from assay-based typing.

Counted from cysteine to phenylalanine, this CDR3 has 14 amino acids. Just CDR3 DNA is preserved here, 42 bases in frame from base 1. Here V drops 3 bases and J drops 6 bases, and the junction holds 9 bases not matched to any gene. Based on the germline V gene, the CDR1 and CDR2 sequences are SGHRS and YFSETQ. TCRbeta CDR3 regions were amplified from genomic DNA by means of the immunoSEQ Assay, a bias-controlled multiplex PCR. On the authors' methods: Within the assay, amplification of reference gene primers was used to estimate how many nucleated cells each sample contained. Sequence reads were collapsed and filtered to measure the absolute abundance of every unique TCRbeta CDR3 rearrangement. For each sample, productive Simpson clonality was calculated by taking the square root of Simpson's diversity index across productive rearrangements. TCRdb obtained this table from immuneACCESS and retained in-frame rearrangements with V and J assigned. These tables miss some clones; where compared with another copy, unresolved V genes account for less than half of the shortfall, and the remainder is unexplained. Clone size and V and J calls were adopted from that table, with D and trimming inferred from the DNA. This sample gives some 38,000 clones in total; about nine tenths of them show up just once. The top ten constitute approximately 2% of the sample.

Whole blood was collected in K2EDTA tubes by collaborating institutions according to the institutions' own protocols. For TCRbeta analysis, collaborator samples were shipped as frozen whole blood, as isolated PBMCs, or as DNA extracted from either sample type. As for this clone: Its recognized antigen is unknown. Base qualities are missing; no much larger clone stands one base away.

Results the study describes overall, beyond this receptor: The quantity of clinical and demographic metadata differed by source and by participant and was supplied without curation.

The sample taken for sequencing was peripheral blood. The chain is made from TRBV5-1 and TRBJ2-7; TRBD2 lines up with 7 middle nucleotides. The TCR originated in a man aged 50 or older with active COVID-19. This receptor carries the CDR3 CASSSGEGLFEQYF. The sequence in DNA is TGCGCCAGCAGCTCGGGGGAGGGACTCTTCGAGCAGTACTTC.